The 24 T cell receptor beta chains reported below all come from one sample, sequenced in a study of T cell changes during pregnancy in multiple sclerosis. The data were produced by immunoSEQ multiplex PCR, yet TCRdb's version contains in-frame clones alone and is incomplete. The repertoire has around 40,000 clones, more than 85% of them found once; the top ten carry around 0.5%. The input for sequencing was CD4+ T cells from peripheral blood mononuclear cells, taken in the second trimester of pregnancy. The origin of the receptors is a female donor in good health, enrolled as a control in a pregnancy study.

In its sample, this clone was seen once. This chain uses TRBV15 with TRBJ2-1; 7 bases are a match to TRBD1. The CDR3 contains 14 residues. The germline V gene has CDR1 LNHNV and CDR2 YYDKDF (reference sequence). Trimming at V came to 6 bases and at J to 7 bases, leaving 9 bases not matched to a gene. The CDR3 here is CATRADRWGNEQFF. CDR3 nucleotides: TGTGCCACCAGAGCGGACAGGTGGGGGAATGAGCAGTTCTTC.

This rearrangement joins TRBV27 to TRBJ2-3; 9 positions match TRBD2. Germline V gene sequence: CDR1 MNHEY, CDR2 SMNVEV (reference sequence). Trimming at V came to 2 bases and at J to 0 bases, leaving 6 bases not matched to a gene. This CDR3 has 17 residues. Written as DNA, the CDR3 is TGTGCCAGCAGTTTAAGGGCGGGAGGGACTAGCACAGATACGCAGTATTTT. This codes for CASSLRAGGTSTDTQYF.

The chain couples TRBV19 to TRBJ2-7, with D possibly being TRBD1 (5 bases). In germline, CDR1 is LNHDA, CDR2 SQIVND (reference sequence). Between the trimmed V and J ends, which lost 5 bases and 2 bases, there was a span of 16 bases. CDR3 size: 15 residues. The CDR3 here is CASSPTAVGPYEQYF. CDR3 bases: TGTGCCAGTAGTCCAACAGCCGTGGGGCCCTACGAGCAGTACTTC.

The chain links TRBV4-2 to TRBJ1-2; the match to TRBD1 covers 8 bases. Germline values: CDR1 LGHNA, CDR2 YNFKEQ. The CDR3 is 20 residues long. Germline trimming cut 3 bases from V and 0 bases from J; bases unmatched to any gene: 18. The CDR3 loop is CASSHLTPGTGDGTNYGYTF. CDR3 sequence (DNA): TGTGCCAGCAGCCATTTAACTCCCGGGACAGGAGACGGGACTAACTATGGCTACACCTTC.

The V gene is TRBV30, the J gene TRBJ1-5, with 7 nucleotides matching TRBD1. V lost 4 bases to trimming and J lost 5 bases; unmatched junction nucleotides: 11. CDR1 is GTSNPN and CDR2 is SVGIG in the germline V gene (reference sequence). The CDR3 consists of 15 residues. The chain's CDR3 is CAWKRTGEVDQPQHF. DNA of the CDR3: TGTGCCTGGAAAAGAACAGGGGAGGTCGATCAGCCCCAGCATTTT.

V is TRBV7-2 and J is TRBJ2-5; no clear D gene. V was clipped by 5 bases and J by 4 bases, with 8 bases between them. Germline assignment: CDR1 SGHTA and CDR2 FQGNSA. The CDR3 runs to 12 residues. The CDR3 DNA reads TGTGCCAGCAGCCCCCAGCGAGAGACCCAGTACTTC. Translated, it gives CASSPQRETQYF. The variable domain in full, completed from reference TRBV7-2 and TRBJ2-5, reads GAGVSQSPSNKVTEKGKDVELRCDPISGHTALYWYRQSLGQGLEFLIYFQGNSAPDKSGLPSDRFSAERTGGSVSTLTIQRTQQEDSAVYLCASSPQRETQYFGPGTRLLVL.

The chain joins TRBV21-1 to TRBJ1-1. TRBV21-1 is a known pseudogene. The length of the CDR3 is 15 residues. CDR3 nucleotide sequence: TGTGCCAGCAGCAAAGGGGAGGCCATGAACACTGAAGCTTTCTTT. Protein sequence: CASSKGEAMNTEAFF.

V and J are TRBV29-1 and TRBJ1-1; 10 bases agree with TRBD1. Per germline, CDR1 SQVTM and CDR2 ANQGSEA. This CDR3 has 13 amino acids. V lost 7 bases and J lost 5; bases outside the gene matches: 7. CDR3 loop: CSASGQGMTEAFF. The CDR3, as DNA: TGCAGCGCCTCGGGACAGGGGATGACTGAAGCTTTCTTT.

The CDR3 loop reads CASSEFGGGPYEQYF. The CDR3, as DNA: TGCGCCAGCAGTGAGTTTGGCGGAGGGCCCTACGAGCAGTACTTC. V usage is TRBV10-2 and J usage is TRBJ2-7; D perhaps matches TRBD2 (6 bases). The V and J ends lost 1 base and 2 bases respectively, with 12 bases between them. Germline CDR1 WSHSY, CDR2 SAAADI. The CDR3 has 15 amino acids.

The chain has TRBV5-1 and TRBJ2-1, with 7 bases aligning to TRBD2. In germline, CDR1 is SGHRS, CDR2 YFSETQ. V gave up 2 bases and J gave up 0 bases; unmatched junction bases: 2. The CDR3 loop spans 15 amino acids. The CDR3 loop is CASSFGGGSYNEQFF. CDR3 coding DNA: TGCGCCAGCAGCTTTGGCGGGGGCTCCTACAATGAGCAGTTCTTC.

The chain is built from TRBV28 and TRBJ1-3; D not certain. Germline CDR1 is MDHEN and CDR2 is SYDVKM. V gave up 3 bases and J gave up 10 bases, with 13 bases separating them. This CDR3 is built from 13 residues. This chain's CDR3 is CASSFGAAGTIYF. The CDR3 bases are TGTGCCAGCAGTTTCGGCGCCGCGGGGACCATATATTTT.

V usage is TRBV6-6 and J usage is TRBJ1-3; 7 nucleotides line up with TRBD1. This CDR3 has 14 residues. In germline, CDR1 is MNHNY, CDR2 SVGAGI (reference sequence). Trimming took 7 bases from V and 9 from J; bases not matched to a gene: 12. The CDR3 DNA sequence: TGTGCCAGCACCCCGGAGGGGGCTGGGGGCACCATATATTTT. It specifies CASTPEGAGGTIYF.

The chain carries TRBV19 and TRBJ2-7; 9 positions agree with TRBD1. Germline-derived CDR1 and CDR2 are LNHDA and SQIVND (reference sequence). V lost 5 bases to trimming and J lost 5 bases; unmatched junction nucleotides: 10. This CDR3 is 15 amino acids long. CDR3 DNA: TGTGCCAGTAGTCCCCCCGGGACAGGGTACAACGAGCAGTACTTC. Translating it yields CASSPPGTGYNEQYF.

The chain is built from TRBV5-1 and TRBJ2-3, with 7 bases fitting TRBD2. V trimming: 0 bases; J trimming: 9 bases; junction bases outside the gene matches: 13. Germline V gene sequence: CDR1 SGHRS, CDR2 YFSETQ. This CDR3 is 16 amino acids long. As DNA, the CDR3 is TGCGCCAGCAGCTTGGAGGCGGGAGAGGTGGTAAGGACGCAGTATTTT. Its translation is CASSLEAGEVVRTQYF.

Regarding this clone: One end of the junction does not line up with germline, which may come from a read error. The rearrangement links TRBV7-7 to TRBJ2-5; a weak D match, TRBD1 (5 bases). Germline V CDR1 and CDR2: SSHAT, FNYEAQ (reference sequence). The CDR3 sequence is 14 residues long. The DNA of the CDR3 is TGTGCTAGCAGCTTAACCAGGGCGCAAGAGACCCAGTACTTC. Residues: CASSLTRAQETQYF.

V is TRBV9 and J is TRBJ2-1; 14 positions match TRBD2. Germline V gives CDR1 SGDLS, CDR2 YYNGEE. J gave up 1 base and V 1 base, and 7 bases lay outside the gene matches. The CDR3 has 19 residues. The CDR3 spells CASSVSPGTSGRSYNEQFF. The CDR3 DNA reads TGTGCCAGCAGCGTAAGTCCCGGGACTAGCGGGAGATCCTACAATGAGCAGTTCTTC.

The chain uses TRBV7-3 and TRBJ2-7, with 8 bases that match TRBD1. J was trimmed by 2 bases and V by 5 bases; bases with no gene match: 11. The length of the CDR3 is 16 residues. The germline CDR1 and CDR2 sequences are SGHTA and FQGTGA. The CDR3 coding sequence is TGTGCCAGCAGCGAATCTGGCGGGACAGGAACCTACGAGCAGTACTTC. Amino acids: CASSESGGTGTYEQYF. The entire variable domain, with the rest obtained from reference TRBV7-3 and TRBJ2-7, is as follows: GAGVSQTPSNKVTEKGKYVELRCDPISGHTALYWYRQSLGQGPEFLIYFQGTGAADDSGLPNDRFFAVRPEGSVSTLKIQRTERGDSAVYLCASSESGGTGTYEQYFGPGTRLTVT.

This clone has a single count. The chain recombines TRBV28 with TRBJ2-1; 13 bases map to TRBD2. The CDR3 totals 18 residues. V gave up 5 bases and J gave up 2 bases; unmatched junction bases: 9. Germline CDR1 MDHEN, CDR2 SYDVKM. CDR3 in DNA: TGTGCCAGCAGTCAGACTGGACTAGCGGGAGAGGCCTACAATGAGCAGTTCTTC. As protein: CASSQTGLAGEAYNEQFF.

V and J are TRBV29-1 and TRBJ2-3, with a weak D call TRBD1 (5 bases). The CDR3 is made up of 13 amino acids. The V end was cut by 6 bases, the J end by 2 bases, with 12 bases between. Germline values: CDR1 SQVTM, CDR2 ANQGSEA. The CDR3 spells CSVNPDNTDTQYF. CDR3 in DNA: TGCAGCGTAAACCCGGACAACACAGATACGCAGTATTTT.

The rearrangement joins TRBV18 to TRBJ1-1, with D maybe TRBD1 (5 bases). Germline assignment: CDR1 KGHSH and CDR2 LQKENI. The germline V and J ends were trimmed by 2 bases and 4 bases, with 11 bases remaining between them. The length of the CDR3 is 14 residues. This CDR3 reads CASSPNFQGTEAFF. CDR3 in DNA: TGTGCCAGCTCACCAAACTTCCAGGGCACTGAAGCTTTCTTT. Using reference TRBV18 and TRBJ1-1 for the parts outside the CDR3, the full variable domain is NAGVMQNPRHLVRRRGQEARLRCSPMKGHSHVYWYRQLPEEGLKFMVYLQKENIIDESGMPKERFSAEFPKEGPSILRIQQVVRGDSAAYFCASSPNFQGTEAFFGQGTRLTVV.

The chain couples TRBV27 to TRBJ2-1, with a weak D call TRBD2 (6 bases). This CDR3 has 16 amino acids. The germline gives CDR1 MNHEY, CDR2 SMNVEV (reference sequence). Deletions cut 2 bases from V and 0 bases from J, with 11 bases between. The CDR3 DNA reads as TGTGCCAGCAGTTTAAGGGCGGGGTTCTCCTACAATGAGCAGTTCTTC. Its translation: CASSLRAGFSYNEQFF.

The V call is TRBV15, the J call TRBJ2-1; tentatively, D is TRBD1 (6 bases). V gave up 4 bases and J gave up 5 bases, with 12 bases separating them. In germline, CDR1 is LNHNV, CDR2 YYDKDF (reference sequence). CDR3 length: 14 residues. The CDR3 DNA sequence: TGTGCCACCAGCACCCTGGACAGAGACAATGAGCAGTTCTTC. Translation gives CATSTLDRDNEQFF.

The chain employs TRBV28 and TRBJ2-7, with 12 bases aligning to TRBD2. There are 19 residues in the CDR3. With 3 bases clipped from V and 7 bases from J, the junction kept 19 bases outside the gene matches. The V gene's germline CDR1 is MDHEN and CDR2 SYDVKM. Here the CDR3 DNA reads TGTGCCAGCAGTTTGATCCTTATCCTAGCGGGAGGGATGGCGGTGGAGCAGTACTTC. Protein: CASSLILILAGGMAVEQYF.

Worth noting for this clone: The sample carries other DNA sequences with the same CDR3. The chain employs TRBV18 and TRBJ2-1, with 10 bases lining up with TRBD2. The germline V gene encodes CDR1 KGHSH and CDR2 LQKENI. V lost 3 bases to trimming and J lost 7 bases; unmatched junction nucleotides: 6. This CDR3 has 15 amino acids. CDR3 coding DNA: TGTGCCAGCTCACCGGGTAGCGGGAGGATTAATGAGCAGTTCTTC. Its translation: CASSPGSGRINEQFF.